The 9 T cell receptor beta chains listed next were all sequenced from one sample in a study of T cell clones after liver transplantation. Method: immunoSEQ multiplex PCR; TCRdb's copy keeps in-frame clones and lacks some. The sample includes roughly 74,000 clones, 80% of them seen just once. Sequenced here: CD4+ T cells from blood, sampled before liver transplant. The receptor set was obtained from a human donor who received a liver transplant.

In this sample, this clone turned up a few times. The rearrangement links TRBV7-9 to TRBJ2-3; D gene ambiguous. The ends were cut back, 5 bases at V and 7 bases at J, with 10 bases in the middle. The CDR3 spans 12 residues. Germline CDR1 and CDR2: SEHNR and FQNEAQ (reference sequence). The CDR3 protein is CASSTDRNTQYF. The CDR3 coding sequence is TGTGCCAGCAGCACCGACCGGAATACGCAGTATTTT.

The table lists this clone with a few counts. The CDR3 protein is CASNGLKAREQYF. For the CDR3, the DNA is TGTGCCAGCAATGGGCTCAAGGCCAGAGAGCAGTACTTC. V and J are TRBV6-5 and TRBJ2-7; D not certain. Per germline, CDR1 MNHEY and CDR2 SVGAGI. This CDR3 region has 13 residues. V lost 7 bases to trimming and J lost 7 bases, with 17 bases between them.

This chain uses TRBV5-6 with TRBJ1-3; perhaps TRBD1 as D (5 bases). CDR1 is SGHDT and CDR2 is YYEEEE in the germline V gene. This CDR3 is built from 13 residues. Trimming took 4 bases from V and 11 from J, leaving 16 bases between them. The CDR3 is CASSRAGQGAIYF. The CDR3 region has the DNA TGTGCCAGCAGCCGTGCCGGGCAGGGCGCCATATATTTT.

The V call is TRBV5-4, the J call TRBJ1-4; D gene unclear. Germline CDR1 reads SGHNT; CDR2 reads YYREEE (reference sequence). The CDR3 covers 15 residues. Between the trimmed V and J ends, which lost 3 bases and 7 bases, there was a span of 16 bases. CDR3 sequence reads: CASSSSKGSGEKLFF. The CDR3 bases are TGTGCCAGCAGCTCCTCGAAGGGTAGTGGTGAAAAACTGTTTTTT. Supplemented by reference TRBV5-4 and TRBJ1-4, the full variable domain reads ETGVTQSPTHLIKTRGQQVTLRCSSQSGHNTVSWYQQALGQGPQFIFQYYREEENGRGNFPPRFSGLQFPNYSSELNVNALELDDSALYLCASSSSKGSGEKLFFGSGTQLSVL.

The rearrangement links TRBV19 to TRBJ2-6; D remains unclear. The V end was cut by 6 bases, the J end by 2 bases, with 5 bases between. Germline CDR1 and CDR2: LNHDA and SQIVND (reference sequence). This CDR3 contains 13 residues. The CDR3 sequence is CASRLAGANVLTF. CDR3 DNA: TGTGCCAGTAGGCTGGCTGGGGCCAACGTCCTGACTTTC. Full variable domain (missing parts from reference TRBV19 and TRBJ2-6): DGGITQSPKYLFRKEGQNVTLSCEQNLNHDAMYWYRQDPGQGLRLIYYSQIVNDFQKGDIAEGYSVSREKKESFPLTVTSAQKNPTAFYLCASRLAGANVLTFGAGSRLTVL.

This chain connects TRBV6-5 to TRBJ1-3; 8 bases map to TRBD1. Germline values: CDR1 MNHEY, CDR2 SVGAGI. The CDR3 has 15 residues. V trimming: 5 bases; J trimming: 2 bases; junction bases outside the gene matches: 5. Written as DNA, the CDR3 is TGTGCCAGCAGTACTGGACAGGGAACTGGAAACACCATATATTTT. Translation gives CASSTGQGTGNTIYF.

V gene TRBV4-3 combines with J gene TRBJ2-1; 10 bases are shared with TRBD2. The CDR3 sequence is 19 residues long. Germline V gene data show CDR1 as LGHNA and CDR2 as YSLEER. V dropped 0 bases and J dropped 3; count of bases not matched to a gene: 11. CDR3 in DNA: TGCGCCAGCAGCCAAGATTATACCCGATCTAGCGGGGGCTACAATGAGCAGTTCTTC. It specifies CASSQDYTRSSGGYNEQFF.

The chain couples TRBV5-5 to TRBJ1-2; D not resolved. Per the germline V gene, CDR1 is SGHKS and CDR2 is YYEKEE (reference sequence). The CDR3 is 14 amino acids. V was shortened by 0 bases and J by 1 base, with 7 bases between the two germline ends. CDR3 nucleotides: TGTGCCAGCAGCTTGGGCAGCAGTAACTATGGCTACACCTTC. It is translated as CASSLGSSNYGYTF.

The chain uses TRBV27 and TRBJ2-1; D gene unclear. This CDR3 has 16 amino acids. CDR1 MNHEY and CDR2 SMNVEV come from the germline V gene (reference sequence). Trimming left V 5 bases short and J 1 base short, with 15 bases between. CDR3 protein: CASSPLGMGSYNEQFF. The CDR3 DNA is TGTGCCAGCAGTCCCCTTGGGATGGGGTCCTACAATGAGCAGTTCTTC.